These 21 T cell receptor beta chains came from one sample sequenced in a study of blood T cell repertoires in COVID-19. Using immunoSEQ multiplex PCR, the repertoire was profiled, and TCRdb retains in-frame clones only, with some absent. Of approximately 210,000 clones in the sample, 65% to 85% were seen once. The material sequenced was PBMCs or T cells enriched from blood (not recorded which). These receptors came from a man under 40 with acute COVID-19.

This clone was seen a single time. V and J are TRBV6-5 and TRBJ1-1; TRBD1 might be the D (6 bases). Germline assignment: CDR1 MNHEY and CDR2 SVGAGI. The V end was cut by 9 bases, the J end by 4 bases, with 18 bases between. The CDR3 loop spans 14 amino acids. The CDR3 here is CASMSRGGSTEAFF. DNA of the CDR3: TGTGCCAGTATGTCCCGGGGGGGCAGCACTGAAGCTTTCTTT.

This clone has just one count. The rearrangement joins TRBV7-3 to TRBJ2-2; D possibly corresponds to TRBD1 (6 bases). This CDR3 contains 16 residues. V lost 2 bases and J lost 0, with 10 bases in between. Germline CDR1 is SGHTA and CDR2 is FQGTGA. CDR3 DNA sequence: TGTGCCAGCAGCTTACAACGGACAGCGAACACCGGGGAGCTGTTTTTT. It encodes CASSLQRTANTGELFF.

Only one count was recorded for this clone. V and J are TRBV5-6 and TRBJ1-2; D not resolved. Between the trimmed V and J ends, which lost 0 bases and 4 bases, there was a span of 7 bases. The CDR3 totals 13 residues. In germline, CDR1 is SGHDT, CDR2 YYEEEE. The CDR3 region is CASSLDSPYGYTF. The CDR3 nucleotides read TGTGCCAGCAGCTTGGACAGTCCCTATGGCTACACCTTC.

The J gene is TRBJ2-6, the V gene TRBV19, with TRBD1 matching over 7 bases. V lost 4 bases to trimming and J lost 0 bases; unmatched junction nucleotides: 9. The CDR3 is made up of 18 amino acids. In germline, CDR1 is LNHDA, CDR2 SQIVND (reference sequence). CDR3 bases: TGTGCCAGTAGTACCCTGACAGGGCCAGTCTCTGGGGCCAACGTCCTGACTTTC. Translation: CASSTLTGPVSGANVLTF.

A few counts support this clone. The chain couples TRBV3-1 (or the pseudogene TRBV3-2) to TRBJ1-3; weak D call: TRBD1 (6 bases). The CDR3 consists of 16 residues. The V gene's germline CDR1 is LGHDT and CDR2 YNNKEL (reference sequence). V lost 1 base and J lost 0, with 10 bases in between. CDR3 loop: CASSQATGFSGNTIYF. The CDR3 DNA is TGTGCCAGCAGCCAAGCTACAGGGTTCTCTGGAAACACCATATATTTT.

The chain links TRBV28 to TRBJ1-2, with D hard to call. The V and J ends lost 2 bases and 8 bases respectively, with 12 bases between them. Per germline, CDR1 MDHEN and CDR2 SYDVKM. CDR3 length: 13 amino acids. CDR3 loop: CASSLPAAWGYTF. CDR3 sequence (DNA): TGTGCCAGCAGTTTACCTGCGGCTTGGGGCTACACCTTC.

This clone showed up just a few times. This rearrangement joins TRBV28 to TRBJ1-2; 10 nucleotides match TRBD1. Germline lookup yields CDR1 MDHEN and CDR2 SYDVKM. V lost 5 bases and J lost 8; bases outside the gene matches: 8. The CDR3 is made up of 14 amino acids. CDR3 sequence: CASSEAGQGFGYTF. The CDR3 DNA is TGTGCCAGCAGTGAAGCGGGACAGGGGTTCGGCTACACCTTC.

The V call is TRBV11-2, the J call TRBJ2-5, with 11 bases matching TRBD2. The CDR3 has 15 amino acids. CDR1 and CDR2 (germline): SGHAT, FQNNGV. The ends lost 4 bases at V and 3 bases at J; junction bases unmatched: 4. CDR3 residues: CASSYSGGAEETQYF. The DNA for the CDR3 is TGTGCCAGCAGCTATAGCGGGGGGGCCGAAGAGACCCAGTACTTC.

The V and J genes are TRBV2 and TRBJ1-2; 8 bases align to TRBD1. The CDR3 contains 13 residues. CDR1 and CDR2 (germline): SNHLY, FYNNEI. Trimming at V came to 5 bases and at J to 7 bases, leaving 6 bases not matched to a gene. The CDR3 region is CASSFQGASGYTF. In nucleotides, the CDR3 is TGTGCCAGCAGTTTTCAGGGGGCGAGTGGCTACACCTTC.

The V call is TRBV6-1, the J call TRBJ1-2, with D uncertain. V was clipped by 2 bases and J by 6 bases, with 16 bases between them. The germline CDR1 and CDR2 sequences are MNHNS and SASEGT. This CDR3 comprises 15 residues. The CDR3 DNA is TGTGCCAGCAGTGAACAGCTTGCGGCCGTTCATGGCTACACCTTC. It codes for CASSEQLAAVHGYTF.

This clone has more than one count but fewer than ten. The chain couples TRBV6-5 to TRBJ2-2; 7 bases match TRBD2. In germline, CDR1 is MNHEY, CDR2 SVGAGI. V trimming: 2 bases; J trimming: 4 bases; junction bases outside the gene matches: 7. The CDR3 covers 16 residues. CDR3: CASSYPGGVSTGELFF. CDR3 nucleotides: TGTGCCAGCAGTTACCCGGGGGGAGTGAGCACCGGGGAGCTGTTTTTT.

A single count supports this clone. The CDR3 nucleotides read TGTGCCAGCAGCTCATCCGGGACAATCACCGGGGAGCTGTTTTTT. Residues: CASSSSGTITGELFF. The rearrangement links TRBV7-3 to TRBJ2-2; possible D gene TRBD1, 6 bases. With 4 bases removed from V and 4 bases from J, the gap between germline ends came to 13 bases. Germline CDR1 reads SGHTA; CDR2 reads FQGTGA. The CDR3 runs to 15 residues.

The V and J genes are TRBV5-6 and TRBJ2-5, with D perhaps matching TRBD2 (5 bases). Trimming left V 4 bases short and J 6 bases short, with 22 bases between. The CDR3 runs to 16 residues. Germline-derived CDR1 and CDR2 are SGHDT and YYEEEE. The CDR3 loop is CASSPTDLGRGKTQYF. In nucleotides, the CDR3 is TGTGCCAGCAGCCCAACTGACCTAGGACGGGGAAAGACCCAGTACTTC. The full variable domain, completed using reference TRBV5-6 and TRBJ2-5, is DAGVTQSPTHLIKTRGQQVTLRCSPKSGHDTVSWYQQALGQGPQFIFQYYEEEERQRGNFPDRFSGHQFPNYSSELNVNALLLGDSALYLCASSPTDLGRGKTQYFGPGTRLLVL.

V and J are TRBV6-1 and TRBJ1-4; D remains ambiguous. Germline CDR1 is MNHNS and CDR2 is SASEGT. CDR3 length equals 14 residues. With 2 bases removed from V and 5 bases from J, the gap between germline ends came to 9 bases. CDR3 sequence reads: CASSERSRNEKLFF. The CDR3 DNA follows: TGTGCCAGCAGTGAAAGGTCCAGGAATGAAAAACTGTTTTTT.

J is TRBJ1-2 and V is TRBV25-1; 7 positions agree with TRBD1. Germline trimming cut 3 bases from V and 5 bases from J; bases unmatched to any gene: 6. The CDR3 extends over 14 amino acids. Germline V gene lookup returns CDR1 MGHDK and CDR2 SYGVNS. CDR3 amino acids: CASSDVGGIYGYTF. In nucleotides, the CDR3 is TGTGCCAGCAGTGATGTAGGGGGCATATATGGCTACACCTTC.

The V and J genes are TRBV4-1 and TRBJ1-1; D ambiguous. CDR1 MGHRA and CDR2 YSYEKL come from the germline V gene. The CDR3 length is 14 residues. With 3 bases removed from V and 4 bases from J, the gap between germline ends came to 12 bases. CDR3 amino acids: CASSHPGSRTEAFF. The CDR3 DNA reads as TGCGCCAGCAGCCACCCGGGATCGCGCACTGAAGCTTTCTTT.

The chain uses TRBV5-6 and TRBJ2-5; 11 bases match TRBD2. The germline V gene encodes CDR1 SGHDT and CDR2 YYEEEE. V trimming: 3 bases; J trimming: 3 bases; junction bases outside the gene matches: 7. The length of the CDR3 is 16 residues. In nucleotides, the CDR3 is TGTGCCAGCAGCTCGGCGACTAGCGGGGCCAAAGAGACCCAGTACTTC. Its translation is CASSSATSGAKETQYF.

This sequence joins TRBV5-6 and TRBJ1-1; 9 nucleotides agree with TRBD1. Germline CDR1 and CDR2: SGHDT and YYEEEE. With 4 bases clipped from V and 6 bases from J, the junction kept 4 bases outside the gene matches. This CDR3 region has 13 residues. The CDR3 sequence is CASSLTGGAEAFF. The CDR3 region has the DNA TGTGCCAGCAGCCTAACAGGGGGCGCTGAAGCTTTCTTT. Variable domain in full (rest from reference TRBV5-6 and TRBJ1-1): DAGVTQSPTHLIKTRGQQVTLRCSPKSGHDTVSWYQQALGQGPQFIFQYYEEEERQRGNFPDRFSGHQFPNYSSELNVNALLLGDSALYLCASSLTGGAEAFFGQGTRLTVV.

CDR3 nucleotide sequence: TGTGCCACCTCAAACCCCACTTCGGGGGGCGGCGAGCAGTACTTC. This gives the protein CATSNPTSGGGEQYF. This chain joins TRBV10-3 and TRBJ2-7; D might be TRBD2 (7 bases). Germline V gene sequence: CDR1 ENHRY, CDR2 SYGVKD. V was cut by 10 bases and J by 6 bases, with 25 bases left in between. The CDR3 is 15 residues long.

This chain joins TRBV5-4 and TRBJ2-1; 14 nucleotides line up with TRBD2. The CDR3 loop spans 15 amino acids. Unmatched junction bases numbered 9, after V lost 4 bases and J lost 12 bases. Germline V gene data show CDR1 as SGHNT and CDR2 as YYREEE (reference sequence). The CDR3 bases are TGTGCCAGCAGCGACGGACTAGCGGGGGGCGACCGGCAGTTCTTC. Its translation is CASSDGLAGGDRQFF.

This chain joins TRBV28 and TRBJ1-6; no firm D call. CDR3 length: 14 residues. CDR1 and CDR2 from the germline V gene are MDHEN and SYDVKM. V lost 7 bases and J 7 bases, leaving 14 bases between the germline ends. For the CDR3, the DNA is TGTGCCAGCACCCTGAGTGCGAGAAATTCACCCCTCCACTTT. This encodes CASTLSARNSPLHF.